Each of the 5 T cell receptor beta chains below was sequenced from the same sample in a study of shared clonotypes between healthy human individuals. Profiling relied on immunoSEQ multiplex PCR, and the TCRdb table lists in-frame clones only, not all of them. The sample gives approximately 500,000 clones, approximately 85% of which show up once; 13% is in the top ten. Sequenced sample: PBMCs. The receptors were sampled from a woman between 40 and 50 years old in good health. Some clones in this sample may be carry-over from other donors' samples.

Here the CDR3 DNA reads TGTGCCTGGAGCCCCCGCGGGGGCTCTGGAAACACCATATATTTT. Amino acid sequence: CAWSPRGGSGNTIYF. The chain has TRBV30 and TRBJ1-3; D perhaps matches TRBD1 (5 bases). Germline V CDR1 and CDR2: GTSNPN, SVGIG (reference sequence). CDR3 length: 15 amino acids. V shed 3 bases and J shed 0 bases, with 12 bases lying between them.

The chain links TRBV11-3 to TRBJ2-1; D perhaps matches TRBD2 (6 bases). The germline V gene encodes CDR1 SGHNT and CDR2 YENEEA. Trimming removed 4 bases at V and 8 bases at J, with 12 bases between. The CDR3 is 13 amino acids. For the CDR3, the DNA is TGTGCCAGCAGCTCGGGAGAGAAACATGAGCAGTTCTTC. It specifies CASSSGEKHEQFF.

V gene TRBV18 combines with J gene TRBJ2-7; D gene uncertain. V lost 3 bases, J lost 0 bases, and 15 bases lay in between. This CDR3 spans 16 amino acids. The germline CDR1 and CDR2 sequences are KGHSH and LQKENI. CDR3 nucleotides: TGTGCCAGCTCACCGGGTGGAGCTGCCCGCTCCTACGAGCAGTACTTC. Its protein is CASSPGGAARSYEQYF.

V usage is TRBV7-6 and J usage is TRBJ1-1; 8 bases fit TRBD1. This CDR3 comprises 15 residues. Germline CDR1 SGHVS, CDR2 FNYEAQ. V shed 5 bases and J 0 bases; nucleotides not matched to a gene: 5. The chain's CDR3 is CASSRDRNMNTEAFF. CDR3 bases: TGTGCCAGCAGCCGGGACAGGAACATGAACACTGAAGCTTTCTTT.

This chain joins TRBV5-5 and TRBJ2-7, with 7 bases that match TRBD1. Germline CDR1 SGHKS, CDR2 YYEKEE (reference sequence). Trimming at V came to 0 bases and at J to 6 bases, leaving 3 bases not matched to a gene. The CDR3 contains 13 residues. CDR3 residues: CASSLGGTAEQYF. In nucleotides, the CDR3 is TGTGCCAGCAGCTTGGGGGGGACAGCCGAGCAGTACTTC. Looking up the rest from reference TRBV5-5 and TRBJ2-7 gives the full variable domain: DAGVTQSPTHLIKTRGQQVTLRCSPISGHKSVSWYQQVLGQGPQFIFQYYEKEERGRGNFPDRFSARQFPNYSSELNVNALLLGDSALYLCASSLGGTAEQYFGPGTRLTVT.